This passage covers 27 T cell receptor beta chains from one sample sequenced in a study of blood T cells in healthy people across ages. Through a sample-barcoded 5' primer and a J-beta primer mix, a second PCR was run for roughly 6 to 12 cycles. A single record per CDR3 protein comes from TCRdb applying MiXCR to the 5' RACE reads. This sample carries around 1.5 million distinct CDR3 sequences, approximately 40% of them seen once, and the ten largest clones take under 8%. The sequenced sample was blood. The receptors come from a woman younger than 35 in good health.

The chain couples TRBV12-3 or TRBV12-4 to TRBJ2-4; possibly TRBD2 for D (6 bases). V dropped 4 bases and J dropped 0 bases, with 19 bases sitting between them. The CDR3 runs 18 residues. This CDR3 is CASSSSSGRALAKNIQYF. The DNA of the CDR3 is TGTGCCAGCAGTTCGAGTAGCGGCCGCGCCCTAGCCAAAAACATTCAGTACTTC.

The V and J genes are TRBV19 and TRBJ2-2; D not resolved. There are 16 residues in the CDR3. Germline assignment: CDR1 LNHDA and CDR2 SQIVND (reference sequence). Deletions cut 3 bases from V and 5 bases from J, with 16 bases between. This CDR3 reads CASSIGPSIETGELFF. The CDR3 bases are TGTGCCAGTAGTATTGGACCCTCGATCGAAACCGGGGAGCTGTTTTTT.

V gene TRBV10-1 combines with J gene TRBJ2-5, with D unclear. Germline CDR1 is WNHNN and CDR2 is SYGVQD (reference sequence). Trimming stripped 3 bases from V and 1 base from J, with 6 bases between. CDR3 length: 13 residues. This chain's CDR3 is CASSDTLQETQYF. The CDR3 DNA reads TGCGCCAGCAGTGATACCCTCCAAGAGACCCAGTACTTC.

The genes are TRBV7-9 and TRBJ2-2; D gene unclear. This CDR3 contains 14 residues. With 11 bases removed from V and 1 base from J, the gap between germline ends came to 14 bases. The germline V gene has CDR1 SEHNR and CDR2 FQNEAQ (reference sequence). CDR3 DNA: TGTGCCCATGATGAGCTACGGAACACCGGGGAGCTGTTTTTT. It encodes CAHDELRNTGELFF. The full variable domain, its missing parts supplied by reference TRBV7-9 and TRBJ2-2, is DTGVSQNPRHKITKRGQNVTFRCDPISEHNRLYWYRQTLGQGPEFLTYFQNEAQLEKSRLLSDRFSAERPKGSFSTLEIQRTEQGDSAMYLCAHDELRNTGELFFGEGSRLTVL.

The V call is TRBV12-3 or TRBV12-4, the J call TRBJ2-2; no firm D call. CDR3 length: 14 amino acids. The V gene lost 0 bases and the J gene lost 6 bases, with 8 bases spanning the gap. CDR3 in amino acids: CASSLALSSGELFF. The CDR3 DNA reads TGTGCCAGCAGTTTAGCGCTAAGTTCCGGGGAGCTGTTTTTT.

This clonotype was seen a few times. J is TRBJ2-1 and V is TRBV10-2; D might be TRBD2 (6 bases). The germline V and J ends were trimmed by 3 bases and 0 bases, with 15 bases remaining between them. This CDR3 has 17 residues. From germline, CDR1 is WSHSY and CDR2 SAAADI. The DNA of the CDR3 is TGCGCCAGCAGTGACCCTTCCGGGGGAGGCTCCTACAATGAGCAGTTCTTC. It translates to CASSDPSGGGSYNEQFF.

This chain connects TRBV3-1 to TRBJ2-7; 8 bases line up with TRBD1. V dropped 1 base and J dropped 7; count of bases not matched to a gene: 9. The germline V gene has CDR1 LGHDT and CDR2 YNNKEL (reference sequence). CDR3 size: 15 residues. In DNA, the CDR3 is TGTGCCAGCAGCCAAGCAGGGGGCGCATCCGGAGAGCAGTACTTC. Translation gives CASSQAGGASGEQYF.

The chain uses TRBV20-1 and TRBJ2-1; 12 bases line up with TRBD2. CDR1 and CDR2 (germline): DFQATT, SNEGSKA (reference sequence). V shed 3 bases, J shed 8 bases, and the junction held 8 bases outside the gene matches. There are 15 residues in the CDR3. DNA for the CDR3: TGCAGTGCTAGTCTTAGGACTAGCGGGAAAGATGAGCAGTTCTTC. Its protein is CSASLRTSGKDEQFF.

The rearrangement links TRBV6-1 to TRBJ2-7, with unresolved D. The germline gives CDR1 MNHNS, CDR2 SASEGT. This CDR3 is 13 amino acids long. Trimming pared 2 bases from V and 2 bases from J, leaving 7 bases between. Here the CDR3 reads CASSERATYEQYF. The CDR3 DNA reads TGTGCCAGCAGTGAAAGGGCCACCTACGAGCAGTACTTC.

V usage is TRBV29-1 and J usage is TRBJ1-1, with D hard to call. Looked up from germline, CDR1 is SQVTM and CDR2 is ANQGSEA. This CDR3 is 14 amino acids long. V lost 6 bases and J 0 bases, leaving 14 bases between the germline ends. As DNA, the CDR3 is TGCAGCGTCGACCTAGGACGGATGAACACTGAAGCTTTCTTT. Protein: CSVDLGRMNTEAFF.

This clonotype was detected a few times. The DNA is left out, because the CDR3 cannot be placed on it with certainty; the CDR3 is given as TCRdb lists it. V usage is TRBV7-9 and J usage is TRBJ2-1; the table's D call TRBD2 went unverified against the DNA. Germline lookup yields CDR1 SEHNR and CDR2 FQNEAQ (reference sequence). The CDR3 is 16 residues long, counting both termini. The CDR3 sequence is CASSLRAGAPYNEQFF.

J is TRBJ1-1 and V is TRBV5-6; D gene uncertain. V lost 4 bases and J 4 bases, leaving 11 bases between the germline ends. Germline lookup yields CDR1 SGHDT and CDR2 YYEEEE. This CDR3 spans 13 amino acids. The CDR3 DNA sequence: TGTGCCAGCAGCGGGAATTTGGGCACTGAAGCTTTCTTT. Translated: CASSGNLGTEAFF.

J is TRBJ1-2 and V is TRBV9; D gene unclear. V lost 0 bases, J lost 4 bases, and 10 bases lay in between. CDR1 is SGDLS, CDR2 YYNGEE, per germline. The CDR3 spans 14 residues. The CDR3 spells CASSVAQEPYGYTF. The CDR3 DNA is TGTGCCAGCAGCGTAGCTCAGGAGCCCTATGGCTACACCTTC.

The CDR3 DNA reads as TGTGCCAGCAGGACAGGCCTCCAAGAGACCCAGTACTTC. The encoded protein is CASRTGLQETQYF. The chain joins TRBV2 to TRBJ2-5; a weak D match, TRBD1 (6 bases). V lost 6 bases and J 1 base, leaving 9 bases between the germline ends. CDR1 SNHLY and CDR2 FYNNEI come from the germline V gene. This CDR3 contains 13 residues.

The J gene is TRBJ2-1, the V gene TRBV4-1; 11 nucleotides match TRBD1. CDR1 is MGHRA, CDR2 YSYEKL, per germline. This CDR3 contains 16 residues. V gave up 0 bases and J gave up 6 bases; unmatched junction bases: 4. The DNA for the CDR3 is TGCGCCAGCAGCCAAGAAGTGGGACAGGGGGGCAATGAGCAGTTCTTC. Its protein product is CASSQEVGQGGNEQFF.

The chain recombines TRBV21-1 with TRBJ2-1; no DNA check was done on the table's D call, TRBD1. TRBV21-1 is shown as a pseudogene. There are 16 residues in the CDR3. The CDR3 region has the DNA TGTGCCAGCAGCAAAGGAACAGGGTTCGTACTCAATGAGCAGTTCTTC. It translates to CASSKGTGFVLNEQFF.

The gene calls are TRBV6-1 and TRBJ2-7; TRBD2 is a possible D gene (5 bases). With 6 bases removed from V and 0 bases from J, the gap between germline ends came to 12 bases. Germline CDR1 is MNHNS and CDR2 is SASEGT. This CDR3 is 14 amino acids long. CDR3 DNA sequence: TGTGCCAGCAGAGCGGAGTCCTCCTCCTACGAGCAGTACTTC. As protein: CASRAESSSYEQYF.

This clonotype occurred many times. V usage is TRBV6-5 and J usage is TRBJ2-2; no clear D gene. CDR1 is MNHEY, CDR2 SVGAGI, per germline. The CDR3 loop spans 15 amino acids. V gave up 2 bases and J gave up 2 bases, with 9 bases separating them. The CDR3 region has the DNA TGTGCCAGCAGTTACGCGGCGGATAACACCGGGGAGCTGTTTTTT. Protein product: CASSYAADNTGELFF.

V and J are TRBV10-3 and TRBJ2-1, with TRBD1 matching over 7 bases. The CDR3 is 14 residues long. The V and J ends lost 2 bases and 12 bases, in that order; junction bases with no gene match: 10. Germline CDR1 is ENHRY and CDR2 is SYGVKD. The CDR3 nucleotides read TGTGCCATCAGTGAGGGACAGGCATCGGATGGGCAGTTCTTC. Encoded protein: CAISEGQASDGQFF.

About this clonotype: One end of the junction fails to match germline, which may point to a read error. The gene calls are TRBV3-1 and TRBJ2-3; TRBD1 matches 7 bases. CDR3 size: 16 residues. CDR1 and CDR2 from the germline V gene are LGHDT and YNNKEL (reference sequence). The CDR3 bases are TGTGCCAGCAGCCCGAGGGGGCCCGGAACAGGAGATAAGCAGTATTTT. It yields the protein CASSPRGPGTGDKQYF.

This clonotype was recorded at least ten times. CDR3 protein: CSVVQGDGYTF. The CDR3 DNA is TGCAGCGTTGTACAGGGGGATGGCTACACCTTC. The chain carries TRBV29-1 and TRBJ1-2, with 8 bases lining up with TRBD1. After removal of 4 bases from V and 6 bases from J, the junction contained 1 base not matched to a gene. Germline values: CDR1 SQVTM, CDR2 ANQGSEA. The CDR3 totals 11 residues.

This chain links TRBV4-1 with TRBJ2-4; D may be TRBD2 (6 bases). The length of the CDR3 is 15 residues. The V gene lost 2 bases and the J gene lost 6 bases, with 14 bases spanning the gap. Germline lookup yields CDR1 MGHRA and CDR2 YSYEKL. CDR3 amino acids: CASSQQTGVLNIQYF. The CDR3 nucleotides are TGCGCCAGCAGCCAACAAACGGGAGTTCTAAACATTCAGTACTTC.

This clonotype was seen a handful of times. CDR3 amino acids: CASSLEPVSPQHF. The CDR3 bases are TGTGCCAGCAGCTTAGAACCGGTCTCGCCCCAGCATTTT. V usage is TRBV11-2 and J usage is TRBJ1-5; no firm D call. Germline values: CDR1 SGHAT, CDR2 FQNNGV. The ends were cut back, 0 bases at V and 9 bases at J, with 9 bases in the middle. The CDR3 loop spans 13 amino acids.

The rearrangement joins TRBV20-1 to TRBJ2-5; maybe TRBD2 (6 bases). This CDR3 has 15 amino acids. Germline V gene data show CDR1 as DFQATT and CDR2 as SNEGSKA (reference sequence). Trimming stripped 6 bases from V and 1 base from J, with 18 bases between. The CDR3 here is CSAPLAGSPQETQYF. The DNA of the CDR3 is TGCAGTGCGCCTCTGGCGGGGAGCCCCCAAGAGACCCAGTACTTC.

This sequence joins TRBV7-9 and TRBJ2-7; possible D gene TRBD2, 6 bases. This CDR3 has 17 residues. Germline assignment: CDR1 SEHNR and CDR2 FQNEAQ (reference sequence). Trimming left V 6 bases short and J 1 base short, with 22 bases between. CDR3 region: CASSPYFGARDSYEQYF. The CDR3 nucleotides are TGTGCCAGCAGTCCATACTTCGGGGCGCGGGATTCCTACGAGCAGTACTTC.

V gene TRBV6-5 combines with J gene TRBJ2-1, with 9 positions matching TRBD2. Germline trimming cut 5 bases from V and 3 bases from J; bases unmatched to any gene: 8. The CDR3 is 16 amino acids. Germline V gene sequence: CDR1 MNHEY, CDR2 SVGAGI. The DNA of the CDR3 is TGTGCCAGCAGTCGATCTAGCGGGAACTTCTACAATGAGCAGTTCTTC. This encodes CASSRSSGNFYNEQFF.

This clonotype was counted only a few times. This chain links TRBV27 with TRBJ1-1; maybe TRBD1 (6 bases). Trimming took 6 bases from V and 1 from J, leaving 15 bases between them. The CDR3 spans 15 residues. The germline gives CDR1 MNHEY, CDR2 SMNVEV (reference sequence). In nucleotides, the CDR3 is TGTGCCAGCAGCCCGAATCCGACAGGGAACACTGAAGCTTTCTTT. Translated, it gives CASSPNPTGNTEAFF.